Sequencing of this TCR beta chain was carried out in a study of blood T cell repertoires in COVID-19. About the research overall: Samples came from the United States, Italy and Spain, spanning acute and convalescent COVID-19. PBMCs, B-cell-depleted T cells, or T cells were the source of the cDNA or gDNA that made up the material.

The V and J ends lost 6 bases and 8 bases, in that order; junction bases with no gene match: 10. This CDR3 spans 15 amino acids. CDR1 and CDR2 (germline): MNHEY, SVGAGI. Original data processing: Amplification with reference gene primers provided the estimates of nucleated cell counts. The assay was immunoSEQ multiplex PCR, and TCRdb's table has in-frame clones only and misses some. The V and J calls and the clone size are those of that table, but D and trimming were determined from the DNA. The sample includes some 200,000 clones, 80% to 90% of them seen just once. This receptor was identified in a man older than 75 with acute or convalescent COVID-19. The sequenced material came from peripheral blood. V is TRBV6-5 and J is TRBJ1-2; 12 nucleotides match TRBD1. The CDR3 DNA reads TGTGCCAGCAGCTTCGGGACAGGGGGCATGTGGGGCTACACCTTC. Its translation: CASSFGTGGMWGYTF.